This T cell receptor (beta chain) is from a study of cytomegalovirus exposure and HLA in healthy donors. Study-wide findings and caveats: The CMV antigen specificity of a few CMV-associated chains was confirmed through in vitro analysis. Trimming of TCR beta V- and J-genes showed a link, identified in a later analysis, to a missense DCLRE1C variant. Further analysis was carried out later, and it showed several of the most significant clusters appearing linked to common viral pathogens.

In regard to this clone: Its matching antigen is unknown.

Researchers ran the PCR with 60 Vbeta and 13 Jbeta primers. Original data processing: Around 9.9 million shared chains were among the 65 million to 85 million unique TCR beta chains that a later analysis counted. Generated by immunoSEQ multiplex PCR, the TCRdb table keeps only in-frame clones and is missing some. From that table come the V and J calls and clone size; the DNA was used to work out D and trimming. The table lists fewer than 200,000 clones, around nine tenths of them singletons, with about 0.85% in the top ten. The CDR3 runs 13 residues. With 3 bases removed from V and 5 bases from J, the gap between germline ends came to 10 bases. Germline lookup yields CDR1 SGHVS and CDR2 FQNEAQ.

The origin of this receptor is a woman aged 30 to 39 in good health and CMV-seronegative. The sequenced material came from PBMCs. This sequence joins TRBV7-8 and TRBJ1-1; D not certain. The CDR3: CASSLSGPTEAFF. CDR3 nucleotides: TGTGCCAGCAGCTTGTCTGGGCCGACTGAAGCTTTCTTT.